These 13 T cell receptor beta chains were all obtained from the same sample, sequenced in a study of shared clonotypes between healthy human individuals (dated by TCRdb to between 2020 and 2021). Receptor amplification or capture employed the immunoSEQ multiplex PCR assay. TCRdb carries this immuneACCESS record with in-frame sequences only. Its versions omit some clonotypes, under half of them owing to an unresolved V gene in the studies checked, with the rest unexplained. The sample has around 2,000,000 clones on record, roughly 94% of them singletons. The ten largest account for under 0.15% of the sample. The sequenced material came from naive CD4+ T cells sorted from blood. What this sample's cell subset or site label stands for: CD45RA+ positively selected. The receptors come from a man in his late teens or twenties in good health.

This sequence joins TRBV6-1 and TRBJ2-7; 7 bases fit TRBD1. V gave up 10 bases and J gave up 4 bases; unmatched junction bases: 10. Looked up from germline, CDR1 is MNHNS and CDR2 is SASEGT. The CDR3 has 13 amino acids. CDR3 nucleotide sequence: TGTGCCACCAGACAGGGCTTGAGTTACGAGCAGTACTTC. Encoded protein: CATRQGLSYEQYF.

The chain links TRBV11-3 to TRBJ2-1; 7 nucleotides align to TRBD2. After removal of 5 bases from V and 7 bases from J, the junction contained 17 bases not matched to a gene. The CDR3 totals 17 residues. Germline CDR1 reads SGHNT; CDR2 reads YENEEA. In nucleotides, the CDR3 is TGTGCCAGCAGCCAAGACCCTCTGGGCGGGAGACGTAATGAGCAGTTCTTC. This sequence encodes CASSQDPLGGRRNEQFF.

This chain connects TRBV6-4 to TRBJ2-7; 8 nucleotides align to TRBD2. The J segment lost 2 bases and the V segment lost 5 bases, leaving 5 bases of the junction unmatched. The germline gives CDR1 MRHNA, CDR2 SNTAGT. This CDR3 is 14 amino acids long. This CDR3 reads CASSPIAGPYEQYF. The DNA for the CDR3 is TGTGCCAGCAGTCCTATAGCGGGACCCTACGAGCAGTACTTC.

The genes are TRBV5-1 and TRBJ2-1; 9 bases line up with TRBD1. J lost 6 bases, V lost 0 bases, and 7 bases had no gene match. The germline V gene has CDR1 SGHRS and CDR2 YFSETQ. The CDR3 extends over 16 amino acids. The chain's CDR3 is CASSLDGGTGSNEQFF. The CDR3 DNA follows: TGCGCCAGCAGCTTGGATGGTGGGACAGGGTCCAATGAGCAGTTCTTC.

The rearrangement links TRBV5-8 to TRBJ1-2; D unresolved. Germline V gene lookup returns CDR1 SGHTS and CDR2 YDEGEE. Trimming took 0 bases from V and 7 from J, leaving 13 bases between them. The CDR3 runs to 14 residues. The CDR3 loop reads CASSLVWDRSGYTF. The CDR3 DNA follows: TGTGCCAGCAGCTTGGTCTGGGATAGGAGTGGCTACACCTTC.

A note on this clone: Other DNA variants within this sample encode the same CDR3. The gene calls are TRBV5-1 and TRBJ2-5; 10 bases map to TRBD1. The CDR3 is made up of 13 amino acids. Germline V gene data show CDR1 as SGHRS and CDR2 as YFSETQ. The ends lost 4 bases at V and 5 bases at J; junction bases unmatched: 2. The DNA for the CDR3 is TGCGCCAGCAGCCCGGGACAGGGGGAGACCCAGTACTTC. Its protein product is CASSPGQGETQYF.

This clone was picked up one time. The J gene is TRBJ2-7, the V gene TRBV5-1; D may be TRBD2 (6 bases). V was pared by 4 bases and J by 6 bases, with 17 bases between. This CDR3 has 14 residues. Germline V gene sequence: CDR1 SGHRS, CDR2 YFSETQ. CDR3 coding DNA: TGCGCCAGCAGCGGGGGGACTGGTTCGGGCGAGCAGTACTTC. The encoded protein is CASSGGTGSGEQYF.

The chain recombines TRBV6-1 with TRBJ2-7, with TRBD2 identical over 8 bases. V dropped 2 bases and J dropped 4; count of bases not matched to a gene: 4. There are 14 residues in the CDR3. The germline gives CDR1 MNHNS, CDR2 SASEGT. The CDR3 protein is CASSELAGGYEQYF. CDR3 DNA sequence: TGTGCCAGCAGTGAACTGGCGGGGGGATACGAGCAGTACTTC.

This chain joins TRBV27 and TRBJ2-7; D is uncertain. CDR1 is MNHEY, CDR2 SMNVEV, per germline (reference sequence). The V and J ends lost 2 bases and 2 bases respectively, with 7 bases between them. CDR3 size: 13 residues. CDR3 region: CASSLKETYEQYF. The DNA of the CDR3 is TGTGCCAGCAGTTTAAAGGAGACCTACGAGCAGTACTTC.

The genes are TRBV5-6 and TRBJ2-3, with 8 bases aligning to TRBD1. The CDR3 spans 16 residues. Per the germline V gene, CDR1 is SGHDT and CDR2 is YYEEEE. The V segment lost 4 bases and the J segment 2 bases; nucleotides outside the gene matches: 9. The CDR3, as DNA: TGTGCCAGCAGCAGGGGACAGGTTTCGCCCACAGATACGCAGTATTTT. It codes for CASSRGQVSPTDTQYF.

The chain carries TRBV6-5 and TRBJ2-7, with no clear D. The CDR3 runs 14 residues. V was clipped by 2 bases and J by 0 bases, with 8 bases between them. CDR1 is MNHEY, CDR2 SVGAGI, per germline. This CDR3 reads CASSYSTISYEQYF. For the CDR3, the DNA is TGTGCCAGCAGTTACAGTACCATCTCCTACGAGCAGTACTTC.

This chain links TRBV18 with TRBJ2-3; 7 bases map to TRBD1. The germline gives CDR1 KGHSH, CDR2 LQKENI. CDR3 length equals 14 residues. J gave up 3 bases and V 4 bases, and 4 bases lay outside the gene matches. In DNA, the CDR3 is TGTGCCAGCTCACAAATGGACAGGACAGATACGCAGTATTTT. It is translated as CASSQMDRTDTQYF.

The genes are TRBV19 and TRBJ2-2; 7 nucleotides align to TRBD1. CDR3 length: 15 residues. The germline CDR1 and CDR2 sequences are LNHDA and SQIVND (reference sequence). V shed 3 bases, J shed 6 bases, and the junction held 7 bases outside the gene matches. This chain's CDR3 is CASSIDRVLPGELFF. CDR3 in DNA: TGTGCCAGTAGTATCGACAGGGTTCTTCCCGGGGAGCTGTTTTTT. Looking up the rest from reference TRBV19 and TRBJ2-2 gives the full variable domain: DGGITQSPKYLFRKEGQNVTLSCEQNLNHDAMYWYRQDPGQGLRLIYYSQIVNDFQKGDIAEGYSVSREKKESFPLTVTSAQKNPTAFYLCASSIDRVLPGELFFGEGSRLTVL.